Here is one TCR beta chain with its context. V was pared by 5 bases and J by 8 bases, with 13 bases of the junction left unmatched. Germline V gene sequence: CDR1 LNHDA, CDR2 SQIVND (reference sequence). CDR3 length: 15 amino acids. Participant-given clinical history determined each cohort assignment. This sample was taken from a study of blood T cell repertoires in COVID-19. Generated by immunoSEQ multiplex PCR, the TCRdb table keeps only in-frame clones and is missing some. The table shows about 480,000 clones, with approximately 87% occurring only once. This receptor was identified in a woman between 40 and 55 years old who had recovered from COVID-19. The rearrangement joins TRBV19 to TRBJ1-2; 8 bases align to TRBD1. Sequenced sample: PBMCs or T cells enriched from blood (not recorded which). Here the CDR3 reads CASSGGQEAPLGYTF. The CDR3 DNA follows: TGTGCCAGTAGTGGGGGACAGGAAGCCCCGCTGGGCTACACCTTC.